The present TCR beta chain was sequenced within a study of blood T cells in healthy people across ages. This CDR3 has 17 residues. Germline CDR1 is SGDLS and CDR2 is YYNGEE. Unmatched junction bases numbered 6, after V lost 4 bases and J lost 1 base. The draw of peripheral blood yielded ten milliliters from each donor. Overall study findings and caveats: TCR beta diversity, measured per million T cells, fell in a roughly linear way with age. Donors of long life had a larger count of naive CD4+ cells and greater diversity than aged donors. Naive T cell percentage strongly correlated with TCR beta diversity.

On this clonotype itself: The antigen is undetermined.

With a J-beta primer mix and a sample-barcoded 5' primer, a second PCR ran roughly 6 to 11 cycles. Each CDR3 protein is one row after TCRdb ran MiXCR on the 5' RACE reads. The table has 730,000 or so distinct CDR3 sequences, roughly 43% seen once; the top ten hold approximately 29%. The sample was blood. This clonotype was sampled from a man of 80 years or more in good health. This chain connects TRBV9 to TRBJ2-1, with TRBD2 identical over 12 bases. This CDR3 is CASSPRTSGVSYNEQFF. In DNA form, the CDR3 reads TGTGCCAGCAGCCCCCGGACTAGCGGGGTGTCCTACAATGAGCAGTTCTTC.